Presented here are 23 T cell receptor beta chains from one specimen sequenced in a study of blood T cell repertoires in COVID-19. Measured with immunoSEQ multiplex PCR; TCRdb has only the in-frame clones, and not every one. The sample has under 150,000 clones, around 88% seen once. The specimen sequenced was peripheral blood. The receptors here all came from a human donor in a cohort sampled during active COVID-19.

The genes are TRBV10-3 and TRBJ1-2, with TRBD1 matching 9 bases. Germline V gene sequence: CDR1 ENHRY, CDR2 SYGVKD. The CDR3 spans 16 residues. Trimming removed 4 bases from V and 5 bases from J; junction bases left unmatched: 11. CDR3 sequence reads: CAISGTRDRVEYGYTF. As DNA, the CDR3 is TGTGCCATCAGTGGAACCCGGGACAGGGTGGAGTATGGCTACACCTTC.

V is TRBV7-9 and J is TRBJ2-3; D is possibly TRBD2 (6 bases). CDR3 length: 12 amino acids. With 6 bases removed from V and 8 bases from J, the gap between germline ends came to 12 bases. Germline V lookup: CDR1 SEHNR, CDR2 FQNEAQ (reference sequence). The CDR3 spells CASRPEGGTQYF. CDR3 nucleotide sequence: TGTGCCAGCAGACCGGAGGGTGGTACGCAGTATTTT.

Of note for this clone: The sample holds other DNA sequences that translate to the same CDR3. The V call is TRBV4-2, the J call TRBJ1-2; D may be TRBD1 (5 bases). V was cut by 1 base and J by 6 bases, with 9 bases left in between. This CDR3 is 13 amino acids long. The germline V gene has CDR1 LGHNA and CDR2 YNFKEQ. The CDR3 here is CASSQGGGNGYTF. DNA for the CDR3: TGTGCCAGCAGCCAAGGGGGGGGAAATGGCTACACCTTC.

This chain links TRBV19 with TRBJ1-6; TRBD1 is a possible D gene (5 bases). V was pared by 5 bases and J by 10 bases, with 12 bases between. The CDR3 extends over 13 amino acids. The germline V gene has CDR1 LNHDA and CDR2 SQIVND (reference sequence). The CDR3, as DNA: TGTGCCAGTAGTGGCTCAGGGCGGTCACCCCTCCACTTT. Residues: CASSGSGRSPLHF. The whole variable domain, remainder taken from reference TRBV19 and TRBJ1-6, is DGGITQSPKYLFRKEGQNVTLSCEQNLNHDAMYWYRQDPGQGLRLIYYSQIVNDFQKGDIAEGYSVSREKKESFPLTVTSAQKNPTAFYLCASSGSGRSPLHFGNGTRLTVT.

The chain couples TRBV13 to TRBJ2-1, with TRBD1 identical over 9 bases. V shed 2 bases, J shed 2 bases, and the junction held 4 bases outside the gene matches. This CDR3 spans 16 amino acids. Germline V gene sequence: CDR1 PRHDT, CDR2 FYEKMQ (reference sequence). CDR3 region: CASSLPGTGPYNEQFF. Here the CDR3 DNA reads TGTGCCAGCAGCTTACCGGGGACAGGGCCCTACAATGAGCAGTTCTTC.

This sequence joins TRBV7-9 and TRBJ1-1; no reliable D call. The ends were cut back, 4 bases at V and 6 bases at J, with 24 bases in the middle. Germline assignment: CDR1 SEHNR and CDR2 FQNEAQ (reference sequence). There are 17 residues in the CDR3. CDR3 loop: CASSSRTRGPLPAEAFF. The CDR3 region has the DNA TGTGCCAGCAGCTCCAGGACCCGCGGGCCTCTTCCTGCTGAAGCTTTCTTT.

The CDR3 DNA is TGTGCCAGTAGTACCGACCTCAGGGCTTTCGATGAGCAGTTCTTC. Translation: CASSTDLRAFDEQFF. The genes are TRBV19 and TRBJ2-1; possibly TRBD1 for D (5 bases). There are 15 residues in the CDR3. Germline V gives CDR1 LNHDA, CDR2 SQIVND (reference sequence). Trimming pared 4 bases from V and 8 bases from J, leaving 18 bases between.

This chain joins TRBV27 and TRBJ1-2; 8 bases are shared with TRBD1. Germline V gives CDR1 MNHEY, CDR2 SMNVEV (reference sequence). After removal of 2 bases from V and 8 bases from J, the junction contained 4 bases not matched to a gene. The CDR3 runs 13 residues. CDR3 DNA sequence: TGTGCCAGCAGTTTAACAGGGGGAAGAGGCTACACCTTC. Protein: CASSLTGGRGYTF.

The chain links TRBV6-6 to TRBJ2-1; 7 bases match TRBD1. Germline CDR1 is MNHNY and CDR2 is SVGAGI (reference sequence). The CDR3 covers 16 residues. J was trimmed by 8 bases and V by 2 bases; bases with no gene match: 12. CDR3 bases: TGTGCCAGCAGTTACGGGAGACAGGGTGGATCGTATGAGCAGTTCTTC. This codes for CASSYGRQGGSYEQFF.

The rearrangement uses TRBV29-1 and TRBJ1-3, with D perhaps TRBD1 (6 bases). Germline loops: CDR1 SQVTM, CDR2 ANQGSEA. The CDR3 is made up of 12 amino acids. V was shortened by 7 bases and J by 8 bases, with 15 bases between the two germline ends. The CDR3 region has the DNA TGCAGCGCGGCCTTAGGGGGGGACACCATATATTTT. Encoded protein: CSAALGGDTIYF.

This clone was picked up a small number of times. The V call is TRBV11-2, the J call TRBJ2-3; 8 bases fit TRBD2. V trimming: 1 base; J trimming: 6 bases; junction bases outside the gene matches: 6. CDR1 is SGHAT, CDR2 FQNNGV, per germline. The CDR3 spans 15 residues. The CDR3 DNA follows: TGTGCCAGCAGCTTAGGACGGGGGGGATCGGATACGCAGTATTTT. Its translation is CASSLGRGGSDTQYF.

The rearrangement joins TRBV18 to TRBJ1-4; possible D gene TRBD1, 6 bases. CDR1 is KGHSH, CDR2 LQKENI, per germline. V was trimmed by 3 bases and J by 6 bases, leaving 11 bases between them. The CDR3 contains 14 residues. The CDR3 sequence: CASSPRGGDEKLFF. The DNA of the CDR3 is TGTGCCAGCTCACCCAGGGGAGGGGATGAAAAACTGTTTTTT.

This clone was recorded a few times. The chain couples TRBV5-1 to TRBJ2-3, with a tentative D call TRBD2 (6 bases). Between the trimmed V and J ends, which lost 7 bases and 3 bases, there was a span of 27 bases. The germline V gene encodes CDR1 SGHRS and CDR2 YFSETQ. The CDR3 runs to 18 residues. The CDR3 loop reads CASSSGVGPATTTDTQYF. The CDR3 DNA is TGCGCCAGCTCCTCGGGGGTTGGGCCCGCTACAACGACAGATACGCAGTATTTT.

V gene TRBV3-1 (or the pseudogene TRBV3-2) combines with J gene TRBJ1-1; 8 bases line up with TRBD1. V was clipped by 4 bases and J by 10 bases; unmatched bases: 5. The CDR3 consists of 12 residues. Germline values: CDR1 LGHDT, CDR2 YNNKEL (reference sequence). The CDR3 nucleotides are TGTGCCAGCAGCCCACGGACAGGGCGAGCTTTCTTT. This encodes CASSPRTGRAFF.

The chain employs TRBV20-1 and TRBJ1-6, with unresolved D. CDR3 length: 11 amino acids. The V end lost 4 bases, the J end lost 13 bases, and 11 bases lay between the germline ends. Germline V lookup: CDR1 DFQATT, CDR2 SNEGSKA (reference sequence). The CDR3 DNA is TGCAGTGCTACGCAGGCAATCCCCCTCCACTTT. Protein: CSATQAIPLHF.

The J gene is TRBJ2-1, the V gene TRBV3-1 (or the pseudogene TRBV3-2); 11 bases are a match to TRBD2. The CDR3 is 17 amino acids. CDR1 is LGHDT, CDR2 YNNKEL, per germline (reference sequence). V trimming: 1 base; J trimming: 4 bases; junction bases outside the gene matches: 6. The CDR3 protein is CASSQVPGTSGYNEQFF. Written as DNA, the CDR3 is TGTGCCAGCAGCCAAGTCCCCGGGACTAGCGGATACAATGAGCAGTTCTTC.

The chain couples TRBV12-5 to TRBJ2-4; a weak D match, TRBD1 (6 bases). CDR1 and CDR2 (germline): LGHNT, FRNRAP. The CDR3 spans 13 residues. CDR3 DNA sequence: TGTGCGGTTGGGGCAGGGGTAAAAAACATTCAGTACTTC. This sequence encodes CAVGAGVKNIQYF.

The chain combines TRBV7-2 with TRBJ2-3, with 9 bases matching TRBD2. CDR1 and CDR2 from the germline V gene are SGHTA and FQGNSA. The V gene end was trimmed by 5 bases and the J gene end by 1 base; junction bases not matched to a gene: 7. The CDR3 contains 16 residues. CDR3 in amino acids: CASSLTRGGGTDTQYF. CDR3 sequence (DNA): TGTGCCAGCAGCCTCACCCGCGGGGGGGGCACAGATACGCAGTATTTT. Full variable domain (rest looked up from reference TRBV7-2 and TRBJ2-3): GAGVSQSPSNKVTEKGKDVELRCDPISGHTALYWYRQSLGQGLEFLIYFQGNSAPDKSGLPSDRFSAERTGGSVSTLTIQRTQQEDSAVYLCASSLTRGGGTDTQYFGPGTRLTVL.

The rearrangement links TRBV14 to TRBJ1-4; D not resolved. This CDR3 contains 13 residues. With 0 bases removed from V and 10 bases from J, the gap between germline ends came to 9 bases. Germline assignment: CDR1 SGHDN and CDR2 FVKESK. CDR3 protein: CASSQDRGVKLFF. Written as DNA, the CDR3 is TGTGCCAGCAGCCAAGATCGGGGAGTAAAACTGTTTTTT.

The rearrangement uses TRBV7-3 and TRBJ1-1, with D maybe TRBD1 (5 bases). V was cut by 5 bases and J by 5 bases, with 12 bases left in between. CDR3 size: 13 residues. Germline CDR1 reads SGHTA; CDR2 reads FQGTGA. In DNA form, the CDR3 reads TGTGCCAGCAGCCGTCAGGGAGGGACTGAAGCTTTCTTT. Its translation is CASSRQGGTEAFF.

This clone was detected only once. The chain links TRBV7-2 to TRBJ2-7, with D possibly matching TRBD2 (5 bases). Germline lookup yields CDR1 SGHTA and CDR2 FQGNSA. V lost 4 bases, J lost 0 bases, and 13 bases lay in between. The CDR3 contains 15 residues. The CDR3 sequence: CASSSRGLGSYEQYF. For the CDR3, the DNA is TGTGCCAGCAGCTCCCGGGGTCTTGGCTCCTACGAGCAGTACTTC.

The chain is built from TRBV14 and TRBJ1-2, with TRBD1 as a possible D gene (6 bases). V was clipped by 2 bases and J by 6 bases, with 13 bases between them. CDR3 length: 14 residues. The germline CDR1 and CDR2 sequences are SGHDN and FVKESK. CDR3 nucleotides: TGTGCCAGCAGCCAATTCGGGGGGGCGAATGGCTACACCTTC. It codes for CASSQFGGANGYTF.

V is TRBV7-9 and J is TRBJ1-4; possibly TRBD1 for D (6 bases). This CDR3 region has 16 residues. CDR1 and CDR2 (germline): SEHNR, FQNEAQ (reference sequence). Trimming shortened V by 2 bases and J by 4 bases, and 14 bases separated the two germline ends. The CDR3 DNA is TGTGCCAGCAGCTTAAGTCCTACAGGGTTTAATGAAAAACTGTTTTTT. Its protein is CASSLSPTGFNEKLFF.